The next 8 T cell receptor beta chains were all read from a single sample in a study of shared clonotypes between healthy human individuals. Assay: immunoSEQ multiplex PCR; the TCRdb copy retains only in-frame clones and omits some. Of 1,500,000 or so clones listed, just under 99% are singletons. Sequencing was performed on naive CD4+ T cells sorted from blood. Subset in this sample: CD45RA+ positively selected. The receptors were gathered from a young man in good health.

The genes are TRBV29-1 and TRBJ2-3; 10 bases line up with TRBD2. After removal of 4 bases from V and 0 bases from J, the junction contained 4 bases not matched to a gene. CDR1 is SQVTM and CDR2 is ANQGSEA in the germline V gene. The CDR3 contains 15 residues. CDR3 nucleotide sequence: TGCAGCGTTGCGGGGACTAGCGAGAGCACAGATACGCAGTATTTT. Its protein product is CSVAGTSESTDTQYF.

The chain combines TRBV6-1 with TRBJ2-7; the D gene is possibly TRBD1 (5 bases). This CDR3 comprises 15 residues. V gave up 4 bases and J gave up 1 base, with 14 bases separating them. Looked up from germline, CDR1 is MNHNS and CDR2 is SASEGT. DNA of the CDR3: TGTGCCAGCAGTGCCGAATTCAGGGATTCCTACGAGCAGTACTTC. As protein: CASSAEFRDSYEQYF.

The rearrangement links TRBV10-1 to TRBJ2-1; weak D call: TRBD2 (6 bases). Germline V gene data show CDR1 as WNHNN and CDR2 as SYGVQD (reference sequence). V was cut by 0 bases and J by 1 base, with 10 bases left in between. This CDR3 spans 16 amino acids. The DNA for the CDR3 is TGCGCCAGCAGTGAGTCTTCGGCGGGGTCCTACAATGAGCAGTTCTTC. It translates to CASSESSAGSYNEQFF.

In this sample, this clone turned up once. This rearrangement joins TRBV7-6 to TRBJ1-1; D call uncertain. This CDR3 region has 16 residues. CDR1 SGHVS and CDR2 FNYEAQ come from the germline V gene. The V gene lost 1 base and the J gene lost 3 bases, with 15 bases spanning the gap. CDR3 in amino acids: CASSLETGLIDTEAFF. CDR3 DNA: TGTGCCAGCAGCTTAGAGACGGGTTTGATCGACACTGAAGCTTTCTTT.

The chain is built from TRBV7-9 and TRBJ2-1; 8 nucleotides match TRBD1. This CDR3 comprises 15 residues. The germline V gene encodes CDR1 SEHNR and CDR2 FQNEAQ (reference sequence). Trimming took 1 base from V and 2 from J; bases not matched to a gene: 1. CDR3 in amino acids: CASSLVQGAYNEQFF. The DNA for the CDR3 is TGTGCCAGCAGCTTAGTACAGGGGGCCTACAATGAGCAGTTCTTC.

The rearrangement joins TRBV21-1 to TRBJ2-2; the table assigns TRBD2, which was not confirmed against the DNA. TRBV21-1 is classified as a pseudogene. The CDR3 runs to 17 residues. CDR3 in amino acids: CASTEADWREDTGELFF. CDR3 DNA sequence: TGTGCCAGCACTGAAGCAGATTGGAGGGAGGATACCGGGGAGCTGTTTTTT.

The chain has TRBV5-6 and TRBJ2-1; the D is unclear. CDR3 size: 14 residues. V was cut by 0 bases and J by 9 bases, with 13 bases left in between. Germline values: CDR1 SGHDT, CDR2 YYEEEE. The CDR3 DNA is TGTGCCAGCAGCTTGGCCGAGGTGCGCATTGAGCAGTTCTTC. It is translated as CASSLAEVRIEQFF.

On this clone itself: In the same sample, other DNA sequences code for this CDR3. This chain's CDR3 is CASSQVHEQFF. CDR3 nucleotides: TGCGCCAGCAGCCAAGTGCATGAGCAGTTCTTC. The gene calls are TRBV4-1 and TRBJ2-1; D not certain. Germline V lookup: CDR1 MGHRA, CDR2 YSYEKL. V was cut by 1 base and J by 8 bases, with 3 bases left in between. The CDR3 contains 11 residues.